A single TCR beta chain is shown here with its context. This sample was taken from a study of T cells in Graves' hyperthyroidism and ophthalmopathy. The CDR3 has 16 amino acids. Germline CDR1 and CDR2: DFQATT and SNEGSKA (reference sequence). Trimming cost V 1 base and J 2 bases, with 15 bases left between them. RNA transcripts yielded amplified TCR beta CDR3 regions. The HTBI primer set was used in a first-round RT-PCR of the TCR CDR3. Each CDR3 protein is one row after TCRdb ran MiXCR on the multiplex PCR reads. The sample shows fewer than 850,000 distinct CDR3 sequences, about 18% of them seen only once.

The source of this sequence is a man aged 50-60 years with Graves' hyperthyroidism. The chain joins TRBV20-1 to TRBJ1-5; possible D gene TRBD1, 6 bases. Sequencing used blood. This chain's CDR3 is CSARAPGRGRNQPQHF. CDR3 in DNA: TGCAGTGCTAGAGCTCCCGGCAGGGGACGCAATCAGCCCCAGCATTTT.